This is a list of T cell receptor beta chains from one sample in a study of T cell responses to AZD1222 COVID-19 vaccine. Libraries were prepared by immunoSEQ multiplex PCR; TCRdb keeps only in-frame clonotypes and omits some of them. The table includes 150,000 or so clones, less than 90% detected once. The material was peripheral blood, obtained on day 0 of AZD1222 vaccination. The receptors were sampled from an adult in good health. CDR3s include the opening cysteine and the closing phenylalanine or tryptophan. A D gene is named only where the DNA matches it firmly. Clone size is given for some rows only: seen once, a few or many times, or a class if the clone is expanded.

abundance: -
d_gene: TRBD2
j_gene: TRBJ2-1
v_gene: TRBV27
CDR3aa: CAIRGGNYNEQFF
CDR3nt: TGTGCCATCCGGGGGGGGAATTACAATGAGCAGTTCTTC

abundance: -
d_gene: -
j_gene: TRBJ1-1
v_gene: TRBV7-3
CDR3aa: CASSLFGATEAFF
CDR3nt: TGTGCCAGCAGCTTATTCGGTGCCACTGAAGCTTTCTTT

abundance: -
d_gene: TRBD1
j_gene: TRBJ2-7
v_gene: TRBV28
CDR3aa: CASRTGTGLEQYF
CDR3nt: TGTGCCAGCAGAACCGGGACAGGGCTCGAGCAGTACTTC

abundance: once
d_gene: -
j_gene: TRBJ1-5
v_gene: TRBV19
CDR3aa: CASMSGAALRPQHF
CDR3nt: TGTGCCAGTATGAGCGGGGCCGCTCTACGGCCCCAGCATTTT

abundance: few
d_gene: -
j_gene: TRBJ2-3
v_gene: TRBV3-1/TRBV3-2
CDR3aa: CASSQDLGATDTQYF
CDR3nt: TGTGCCAGCAGCCAAGACCTGGGGGCTACAGATACGCAGTATTTT

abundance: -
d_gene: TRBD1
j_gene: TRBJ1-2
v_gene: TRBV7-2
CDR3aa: CASSSDRASGYTF
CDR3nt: TGTGCCAGCAGCTCAGACAGGGCCTCAGGCTACACCTTC

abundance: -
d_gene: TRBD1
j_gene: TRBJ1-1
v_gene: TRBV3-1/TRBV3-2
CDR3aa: CASSFRGAMNTEAFF
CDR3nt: TGTGCCAGCAGCTTCAGGGGGGCAATGAACACTGAAGCTTTCTTT

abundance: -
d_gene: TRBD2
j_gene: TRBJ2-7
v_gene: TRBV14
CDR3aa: CASSRRDYSYEQYF
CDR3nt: TGTGCCAGCAGCCGTCGGGACTACTCCTACGAGCAGTACTTC

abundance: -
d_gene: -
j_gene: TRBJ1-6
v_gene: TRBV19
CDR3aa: CASSDNSGGGNSPLHF
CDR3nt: TGTGCCAGTAGTGACAATTCCGGGGGAGGTAATTCACCCCTCCACTTT

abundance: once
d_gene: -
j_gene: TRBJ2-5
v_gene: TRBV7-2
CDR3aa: CASSLNRVETQYF
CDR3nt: TGTGCCAGCAGCTTAAACCGGGTGGAGACCCAGTACTTC

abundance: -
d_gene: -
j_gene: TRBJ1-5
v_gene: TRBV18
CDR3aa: CASSAGEGQPQHF
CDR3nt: TGTGCCAGCTCAGCAGGGGAGGGTCAGCCCCAGCATTTT

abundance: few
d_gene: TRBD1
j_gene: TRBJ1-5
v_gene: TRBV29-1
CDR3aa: CSGPTGAGQPQHF
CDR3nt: TGCAGCGGCCCGACAGGGGCTGGTCAGCCCCAGCATTTT

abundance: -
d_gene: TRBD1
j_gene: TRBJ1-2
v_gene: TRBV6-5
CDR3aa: CASRRTGTGDYGYTF
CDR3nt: TGTGCCAGCAGACGCACGGGGACAGGCGATTATGGCTACACCTTC

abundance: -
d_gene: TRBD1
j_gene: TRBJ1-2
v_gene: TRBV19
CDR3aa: CASSIDESSRGLDGYTF
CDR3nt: TGTGCCAGTAGTATAGATGAGTCGTCCAGGGGGCTGGACGGCTACACCTTC

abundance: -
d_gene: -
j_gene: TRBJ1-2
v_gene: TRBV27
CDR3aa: CASSFGGNYGYTF
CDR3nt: TGTGCCAGCAGTTTCGGGGGTAACTATGGCTACACCTTC

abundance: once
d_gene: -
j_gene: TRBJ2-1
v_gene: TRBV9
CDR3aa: CASSSSPSSYNEQFF
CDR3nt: TGTGCCAGCAGCTCTAGCCCGAGCTCCTACAATGAGCAGTTCTTC

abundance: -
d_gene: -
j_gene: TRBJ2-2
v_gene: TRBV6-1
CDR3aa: CASSEAPGGELFF
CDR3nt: TGTGCCAGCAGTGAAGCACCGGGCGGGGAGCTGTTTTTT

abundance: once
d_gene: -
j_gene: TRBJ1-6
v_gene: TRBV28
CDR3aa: CASSFPLLDRYSPLHF
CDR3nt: TGTGCCAGCAGTTTTCCCCTCCTGGACAGATATTCACCCCTCCACTTT

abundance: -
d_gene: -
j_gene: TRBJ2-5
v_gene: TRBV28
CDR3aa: CASSLSRGGFQETQYF
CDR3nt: TGTGCCAGCAGTTTATCGAGGGGGGGTTTCCAAGAGACCCAGTACTTC

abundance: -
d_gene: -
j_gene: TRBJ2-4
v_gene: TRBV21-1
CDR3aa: CASSKGRTLAKNIQYF
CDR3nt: TGTGCCAGCAGCAAAGGGCGGACCTTAGCCAAAAACATTCAGTACTTC

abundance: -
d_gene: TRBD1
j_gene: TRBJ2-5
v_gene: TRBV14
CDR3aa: CASSRTGSGETQYF
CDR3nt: TGTGCCAGCAGCAGGACAGGGTCGGGCGAGACCCAGTACTTC

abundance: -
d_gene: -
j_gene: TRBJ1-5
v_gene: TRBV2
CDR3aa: CASSEAEGFNQPQHF
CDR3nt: TGTGCCAGCAGTGAAGCAGAAGGGTTCAATCAGCCCCAGCATTTT

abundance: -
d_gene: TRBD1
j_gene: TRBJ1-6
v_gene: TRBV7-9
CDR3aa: CASSRRDRNSPLHF
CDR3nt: TGTGCCAGCAGCCGCCGGGACAGGAATTCACCCCTCCACTTT

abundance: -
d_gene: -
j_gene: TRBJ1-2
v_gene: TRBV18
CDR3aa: CASSPSRGTDYGYTF
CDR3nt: TGTGCCAGCTCACCCAGCCGGGGCACCGATTATGGCTACACCTTC

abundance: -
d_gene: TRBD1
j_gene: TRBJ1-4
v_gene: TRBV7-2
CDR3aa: CASSAGQGGWEKLFF
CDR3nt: TGTGCCAGCAGCGCCGGACAGGGTGGGTGGGAAAAACTGTTTTTT

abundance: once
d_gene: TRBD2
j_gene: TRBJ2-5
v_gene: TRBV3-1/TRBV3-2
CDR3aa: CASSQVGLAGGRETQYF
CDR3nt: TGTGCCAGCAGCCAAGTAGGACTAGCGGGGGGGCGTGAGACCCAGTACTTC

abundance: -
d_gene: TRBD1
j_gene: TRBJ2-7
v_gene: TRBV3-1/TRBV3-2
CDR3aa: CASSHKVRDSTYEQYF
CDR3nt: TGTGCCAGCAGCCATAAGGTTCGGGACAGTACCTACGAGCAGTACTTC

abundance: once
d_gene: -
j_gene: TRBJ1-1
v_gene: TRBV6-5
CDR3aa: CASSYAGTAWEAFF
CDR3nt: TGTGCCAGCAGTTATGCCGGGACCGCCTGGGAAGCTTTCTTT

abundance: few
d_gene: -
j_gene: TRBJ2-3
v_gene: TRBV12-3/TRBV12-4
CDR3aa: CASSSGRDTQYF
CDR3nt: TGTGCCAGCAGTTCAGGGAGAGATACGCAGTATTTT

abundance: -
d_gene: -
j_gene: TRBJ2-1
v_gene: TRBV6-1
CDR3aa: CASSEIAAYNEQFF
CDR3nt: TGTGCCAGCAGTGAAATAGCGGCCTACAATGAGCAGTTCTTC

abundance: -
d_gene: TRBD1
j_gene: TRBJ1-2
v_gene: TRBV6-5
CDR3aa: CASRRDRDDYGYTF
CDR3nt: TGTGCCAGCAGAAGAGACAGGGATGACTATGGCTACACCTTC

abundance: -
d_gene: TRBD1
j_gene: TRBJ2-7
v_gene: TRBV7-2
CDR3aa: CASSLVGTGSYEQYF
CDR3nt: TGTGCCAGCAGCTTAGTGGGGACAGGGTCCTACGAGCAGTACTTC

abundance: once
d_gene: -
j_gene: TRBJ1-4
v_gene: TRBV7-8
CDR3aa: CASSFGQSSKATNEKLFF
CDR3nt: TGTGCCAGCAGCTTCGGACAGTCCTCAAAGGCAACTAATGAAAAACTGTTTTTT

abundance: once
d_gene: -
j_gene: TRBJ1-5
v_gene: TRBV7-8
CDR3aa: CASSLVAWEYSNQPQHF
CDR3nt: TGTGCCAGCAGCTTAGTGGCCTGGGAGTATAGCAATCAGCCCCAGCATTTT

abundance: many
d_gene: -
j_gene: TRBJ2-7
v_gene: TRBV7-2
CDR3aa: CASSLGRAVSAYEQYF
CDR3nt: TGTGCCAGCAGCTTGGGCAGGGCGGTTTCGGCCTACGAGCAGTACTTC

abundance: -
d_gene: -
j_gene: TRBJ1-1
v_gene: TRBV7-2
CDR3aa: CASSSQWNTEAFF
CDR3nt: TGTGCCAGCAGCTCACAGTGGAACACTGAAGCTTTCTTT